This record concerns one T cell receptor beta chain sequence. No cognate antigen has been identified for it. Within one base of it there is no much larger clone, and no base qualities were kept. The CDR3 regions of human TCRbeta chains were subjected to immunosequencing. The authors processed their data as follows. TCRs in the repertoires were matched against a reference library of SARS-CoV-2-specific TCRs that had been generated with the MIRA antigen-specificity platform. Breadth meant the fraction of unique TCRs that were SARS-CoV-2-associated, whereas depth meant the fraction of total T cells that were SARS-CoV-2-associated. Using the MIRA data, each spike-specific TCR was assigned both to the spike region to which the TCR was reactive and to a CD4 or CD8 class. Log10-transformed breadth and depth values were compared by one-way ANOVA with Sidak's multiple comparisons tests. TCRdb's version of the immuneACCESS table is confined to in-frame rearrangements and falls short of the full clone set. An unresolved V gene accounts for under half of the shortfall where checked; the remainder is of unknown origin. The V and J calls and clone size are taken from that table; D and trimming were inferred from the DNA. For this sample the table gives over 70,000 clones, of which approximately 89% were detected only once. The top ten clonotypes cover 9.3% of the sample.

This specimen belongs to a study of T cell responses to AZD1222 COVID-19 vaccine (dated by TCRdb to the early 2020s). The study in broad terms: A total of over 230 trial participants underwent TCR sequencing, of whom under 220 had received two doses of AZD1222 and around 26 had received two doses of the MenACWY control vaccine. Enrollment into the trials was organized by age into subgroups of 18-55, 56-69 and 70-plus years, and those subgroups contained about 150, 27 and 61 TCR-sequenced participants, respectively. Overall study outcomes, separate from this receptor: Reportedly, almost half of the unique spike-specific TCRs recognized epitopes lying outside the regions that are mutated in the B.1.351 and B.1.1.7 variants. A significant rise in spike-specific TCR breadth and depth was observed after two AZD1222 doses relative to day 0 and relative to MenACWY recipients. No day 14 peak-response samples were available, so repertoires were characterized only after the peak T cell response. In the small 56-69-year group, the increase in depth fell short of significance, most likely because of low power. Conclusions about previously exposed vaccinees are limited because only five to seven AZD1222 recipients were SARS-CoV-2 seropositive at baseline. Participants were mostly white British and included more females than males, and it was suggested by the authors that clonal diversity may have been underestimated. CD4 TCRs associated with the vaccine covered the entire spike protein, and the dominant responses were in regions 160-218 and 743-854.

Taken with the paper, the label for time point translates to: about 28 days (+/-7) after the second vaccine dose. AZD1222 recipients whose second dose came at about 4 weeks and those whose second dose came at about 12 weeks were combined into one group, since spike-specific TCR depth and breadth did not differ between the two schedules. The vaccinee samples were drawn from two UK trials, COV001 and COV002, one of which was a single-blind randomized controlled phase 2/3 trial testing AZD1222 (ChAdOx1 nCoV-19) in healthy adults. Trial participant PBMC samples were collected at day 0 and day 28 after the second dose for TCRbeta chain sequencing. This sequence originates from an adult who received the AZD1222 COVID-19 vaccine. Material: peripheral blood, obtained 28 days after the second AZD1222 dose.

At the DNA level, the sequence is TGTGCCAGCAGTGGGGGACTAGCGGCCCAAGAGACCCAGTACTTC. Translated, it reads CASSGGLAAQETQYF. The chain is assembled from TRBV2 and TRBJ2-5; 11 bases in the middle match TRBD2. CDR1 and CDR2, per the germline V gene, are SNHLY and FYNNEI. After removal of 4 bases from V and 1 base from J, the junction retains 2 bases not matched to a gene. The CDR3 covers 15 residues, taking in both the cysteine and the phenylalanine. Only the CDR3 part of the read is kept: 45 bases, read in frame from the first base.